These 4 T cell receptor beta chains were sequenced from one sample in a study of graft-versus-host responses after intestinal transplantation. Profiled with immunoSEQ multiplex PCR; TCRdb holds only in-frame clones, not every one. The table shows about 38,000 clones, with under 85% occurring only once. The material sequenced was PBMCs, taken less than 1,400 days after transplant. These receptors all come from a human patient who received an intestinal transplant, so some T cells may come from the graft donor.

The chain carries TRBV7-8 and TRBJ2-7; 8 bases line up with TRBD2. J gave up 2 bases and V 2 bases, and 11 bases lay outside the gene matches. The CDR3 is 17 residues long. CDR1 is SGHVS and CDR2 is FQNEAQ in the germline V gene. The chain's CDR3 is CASSLTQAGSGTYEQYF. In nucleotides, the CDR3 is TGTGCCAGCAGCTTAACTCAGGCGGGTAGCGGGACCTACGAGCAGTACTTC.

The genes are TRBV5-4 and TRBJ2-1, with 7 bases identical to TRBD2. Germline-derived CDR1 and CDR2 are SGHNT and YYREEE (reference sequence). The CDR3 spans 17 residues. V lost 4 bases, J lost 0 bases, and 10 bases stayed unmatched. Here the CDR3 reads CASSQIPGTTSYNEQFF. The CDR3 DNA is TGTGCCAGCAGCCAAATTCCCGGGACTACCTCCTACAATGAGCAGTTCTTC.

The J gene is TRBJ2-7, the V gene TRBV27; possibly TRBD1 or TRBD2 for D (5 bases each). Trimming cost V 3 bases and J 0 bases, with 15 bases left between them. There are 16 residues in the CDR3. Germline V gene sequence: CDR1 MNHEY, CDR2 SMNVEV (reference sequence). The CDR3 DNA is TGTGCCAGCAGTTTGGGGACGGGACGGCCCTCCTACGAGCAGTACTTC. Its protein is CASSLGTGRPSYEQYF.

Here the CDR3 reads CASSLTGTGYGYTF. The CDR3 nucleotides are TGTGCCAGCAGCTTAACTGGGACGGGGTATGGCTACACCTTC. The V and J genes are TRBV7-3 and TRBJ1-2; a possible D gene is TRBD1 (5 bases). The CDR3 contains 14 residues. Germline V CDR1 and CDR2: SGHTA, FQGTGA. V shed 0 bases and J shed 5 bases, with 10 bases lying between them. The full variable domain, rest sourced from reference TRBV7-3 and TRBJ1-2, is GAGVSQTPSNKVTEKGKYVELRCDPISGHTALYWYRQSLGQGPEFLIYFQGTGAADDSGLPNDRFFAVRPEGSVSTLKIQRTERGDSAVYLCASSLTGTGYGYTFGSGTRLTVV.